This T cell receptor (beta chain) was identified during a study of blood T cell repertoires in COVID-19. Turning to the study itself: Samples taken during acute and convalescent COVID-19 were collected in the United States, Italy and Spain. PBMCs, B-cell-depleted T cells, or T cells were the source of the cDNA or gDNA that made up the material.

Original handling: The assay estimated nucleated cells by amplifying reference gene primers. The repertoire was sequenced with immunoSEQ multiplex PCR; TCRdb's copy has only in-frame clones and lacks some. V, J and clone size were drawn from that table, and D and trimming were deduced from the DNA. This sample carries about 130,000 clones, around four fifths of them seen once, and the ten largest clones take over 15%. Germline loops: CDR1 SGHDT, CDR2 YYEEEE. The CDR3 length is 15 residues. V lost 1 base, J lost 6 bases, and 9 bases stayed unmatched. This chain links TRBV5-6 with TRBJ1-2, with TRBD1 identical over 7 bases. This sequence originates from a man older than 75 with acute or convalescent COVID-19. The sequenced material came from peripheral blood. The CDR3 DNA reads TGTGCCAGCAGCTTGAGACAGGGACGTCAGAATGGCTACACCTTC. Its translation is CASSLRQGRQNGYTF.